The 18 T cell receptor beta chains below all came from one sample that was sequenced in a study of cytomegalovirus exposure and HLA in healthy donors. Primers for the PCR totalled 60 Vbeta and 13 Jbeta. Assay: immunoSEQ multiplex PCR; the TCRdb copy retains only in-frame clones and omits some. The sample lists under 200,000 clones; roughly two thirds were seen once. The sequenced sample was PBMCs. The receptors come from a woman aged 25 to 45 in good health and CMV-seronegative.

The rearrangement links TRBV25-1 to TRBJ2-1, with a tentative D call TRBD1 (5 bases). V lost 5 bases, J lost 7 bases, and 15 bases lay in between. Per the germline V gene, CDR1 is MGHDK and CDR2 is SYGVNS. The CDR3 runs to 14 residues. CDR3 residues: CASSLPGKGNEQFF. The CDR3, as DNA: TGTGCCAGCAGTCTACCAGGGAAGGGTAATGAGCAGTTCTTC.

This sequence joins TRBV10-3 and TRBJ2-3; 9 nucleotides align to TRBD1. The V and J ends lost 4 bases and 3 bases, in that order; junction bases with no gene match: 8. The germline CDR1 and CDR2 sequences are ENHRY and SYGVKD. CDR3 size: 16 residues. The CDR3: CAISAYRDRETDTQYF. DNA of the CDR3: TGTGCCATCAGTGCGTACCGGGACAGGGAGACAGATACGCAGTATTTT.

In this sample, this clone turned up a few times. V usage is TRBV7-3 and J usage is TRBJ1-5; 9 bases are a match to TRBD1. Germline CDR1 and CDR2: SGHTA and FQGTGA. With V trimmed by 1 base and J by 6 bases, 10 bases remained unmatched. This CDR3 contains 17 residues. The DNA of the CDR3 is TGTGCCAGCAGCTTAAGTGGCCGGACAGGGGAGAGTCAGCCCCAGCATTTT. This sequence encodes CASSLSGRTGESQPQHF.

This chain connects TRBV5-1 to TRBJ1-2, with unresolved D. The germline V and J ends were trimmed by 0 bases and 8 bases, with 8 bases remaining between them. The CDR3 totals 12 residues. Germline CDR1 and CDR2: SGHRS and YFSETQ. The CDR3: CASSLERGGYTF. The CDR3 coding sequence is TGCGCCAGCAGCTTGGAGCGAGGAGGCTACACCTTC.

The CDR3 sequence: CASKSRPRSGYSNQPQHF. For the CDR3, the DNA is TGTGCCAGCAAAAGCAGACCCCGGTCGGGTTATAGCAATCAGCCCCAGCATTTT. This chain uses TRBV28 with TRBJ1-5; D remains ambiguous. Germline values: CDR1 MDHEN, CDR2 SYDVKM. There are 18 residues in the CDR3. Trimming stripped 7 bases from V and 0 bases from J, with 22 bases between.

The chain recombines TRBV18 with TRBJ2-5; D is perhaps TRBD2 (5 bases). V lost 0 bases and J 7 bases, leaving 18 bases between the germline ends. CDR1 and CDR2 (germline): KGHSH, LQKENI. The CDR3 covers 16 residues. The CDR3 nucleotides read TGTGCCAGCTCACCACCGAACACCCGGACTTGGTCGACCCAGTACTTC. Its protein is CASSPPNTRTWSTQYF. The whole variable domain, remainder taken from reference TRBV18 and TRBJ2-5, is NAGVMQNPRHLVRRRGQEARLRCSPMKGHSHVYWYRQLPEEGLKFMVYLQKENIIDESGMPKERFSAEFPKEGPSILRIQQVVRGDSAAYFCASSPPNTRTWSTQYFGPGTRLLVL.

V gene TRBV25-1 combines with J gene TRBJ2-7, with TRBD2 as a possible D gene (6 bases). CDR1 and CDR2 from the germline V gene are MGHDK and SYGVNS. V lost 8 bases to trimming and J lost 11 bases, with 19 bases between them. The CDR3 runs 12 residues. The CDR3 protein is CASGYSRGVEYF. The CDR3 coding sequence is TGTGCCAGCGGCTACTCGCGGGGAGTCGAGTACTTC.

The chain joins TRBV30 to TRBJ1-5; D perhaps matches TRBD1 (5 bases). Germline V gene lookup returns CDR1 GTSNPN and CDR2 SVGIG (reference sequence). The CDR3 contains 14 residues. Trimming stripped 8 bases from V and 0 bases from J, with 14 bases between. CDR3 loop: CARDSVDSNQPQHF. The CDR3 region has the DNA TGTGCCCGTGACAGTGTCGATAGCAATCAGCCCCAGCATTTT. Full variable domain (missing parts from reference TRBV30 and TRBJ1-5): SQTIHQWPATLVQPVGSPLSLECTVEGTSNPNLYWYRQAAGRGLQLLFYSVGIGQISSEVPQNLSASRPQDRQFILSSKKLLLSDSGFYLCARDSVDSNQPQHFGDGTRLSIL.

This clone showed up just once. The chain is built from TRBV19 and TRBJ2-7, with D perhaps matching TRBD2 (6 bases). Germline V lookup: CDR1 LNHDA, CDR2 SQIVND (reference sequence). The CDR3 loop spans 15 amino acids. V was pared by 1 base and J by 4 bases, with 14 bases between. CDR3 sequence (DNA): TGTGCCAGTAGTATAGGGGCGGGATTGTCGTACGAGCAGTACTTC. It translates to CASSIGAGLSYEQYF.

The CDR3 protein is CASSPRTGGYEQYF. The CDR3 DNA reads as TGTGCCAGCAGCCCTCGGACAGGGGGCTACGAGCAGTACTTC. The chain combines TRBV9 with TRBJ2-7; TRBD1 aligns across 10 bases. Germline V gene sequence: CDR1 SGDLS, CDR2 YYNGEE. The junction had 4 bases not matched to a gene; V was cut back by 4 bases and J by 3 bases. CDR3 length equals 14 residues.

This sequence joins TRBV30 and TRBJ1-5; D not resolved. Trimming shortened V by 2 bases and J by 0 bases, and 5 bases separated the two germline ends. The CDR3 is made up of 13 amino acids. In germline, CDR1 is GTSNPN, CDR2 SVGIG (reference sequence). CDR3 sequence reads: CAWSPHSNQPQHF. Here the CDR3 DNA reads TGTGCCTGGAGTCCCCATAGCAATCAGCCCCAGCATTTT.

This clone was seen a single time. The chain is built from TRBV6-1 and TRBJ1-5; 8 bases align to TRBD1. Per germline, CDR1 MNHNS and CDR2 SASEGT. This CDR3 has 13 residues. With 8 bases clipped from V and 3 bases from J, the junction kept 3 bases outside the gene matches. The CDR3 DNA is TGTGCCAGCGCCCAGGGGGCCAATCAGCCCCAGCATTTT. This encodes CASAQGANQPQHF.

V gene TRBV6-5 combines with J gene TRBJ2-1; maybe TRBD2 (6 bases). Germline values: CDR1 MNHEY, CDR2 SVGAGI. CDR3 length equals 13 residues. Trimming cost V 2 bases and J 7 bases, with 9 bases left between them. CDR3 DNA: TGTGCCAGCAGTTACGGTGGAGGGAATGAGCAGTTCTTC. Residues: CASSYGGGNEQFF.

V and J are TRBV14 and TRBJ1-1; 9 bases are shared with TRBD1. The V and J ends lost 3 bases and 2 bases, in that order; junction bases with no gene match: 10. Germline-derived CDR1 and CDR2 are SGHDN and FVKESK. CDR3 size: 17 residues. CDR3 amino acids: CASSQIGTGRINTEAFF. DNA for the CDR3: TGTGCCAGCAGCCAGATCGGGACAGGGAGAATTAACACTGAAGCTTTCTTT.

The rearrangement uses TRBV29-1 and TRBJ2-7, with D maybe TRBD1 (5 bases). The length of the CDR3 is 14 residues. Trimming removed 5 bases at V and 1 base at J, with 15 bases between. The V gene's germline CDR1 is SQVTM and CDR2 ANQGSEA. For the CDR3, the DNA is TGCAGCGTTCACCTGCTTGGGGCATCCTACGAGCAGTACTTC. Translated: CSVHLLGASYEQYF.

The sample holds a few counts of this clone. The V call is TRBV28, the J call TRBJ2-1; 11 bases line up with TRBD1. V gave up 3 bases and J gave up 4 bases; unmatched junction bases: 2. This CDR3 has 15 amino acids. The germline V gene has CDR1 MDHEN and CDR2 SYDVKM. CDR3 amino acids: CASSLGQGGYNEQFF. CDR3 sequence (DNA): TGTGCCAGCAGTTTGGGACAGGGGGGATACAATGAGCAGTTCTTC. The full variable domain, in which reference TRBV28 and TRBJ2-1 provide the parts outside the CDR3, is DVKVTQSSRYLVKRTGEKVFLECVQDMDHENMFWYRQDPGLGLRLIYFSYDVKMKEKGDIPEGYSVSREKKERFSLILESASTNQTSMYLCASSLGQGGYNEQFFGPGTRLTVL.

This chain connects TRBV7-9 to TRBJ2-3; perhaps TRBD1 as D (6 bases). Trimming shortened V by 6 bases and J by 1 base, and 17 bases separated the two germline ends. The CDR3 has 16 amino acids. The germline gives CDR1 SEHNR, CDR2 FQNEAQ (reference sequence). CDR3 amino acids: CASSPPGQPGTDTQYF. CDR3 DNA: TGTGCCAGCAGTCCTCCCGGACAGCCCGGCACAGATACGCAGTATTTT.

This rearrangement joins TRBV6-4 to TRBJ1-2; maybe TRBD1 (6 bases). The V and J ends lost 6 bases and 8 bases respectively, with 13 bases between them. Germline V gene sequence: CDR1 MRHNA, CDR2 SNTAGT. This CDR3 is built from 12 residues. DNA for the CDR3: TGTGCCAGCAGGTCCCCGGGGGGCGGCTACACCTTC. Translated, it gives CASRSPGGGYTF.